A single sample gave rise to the 11 T cell receptor beta chains below, sequenced in a study of T cell repertoires in ileal Crohn's disease (dated by TCRdb to the late 2010s). The library was obtained by the immunoSEQ multiplex PCR assay. The immuneACCESS repertoire file appears here via TCRdb, limited to in-frame rearrangements. These files lack a portion of the clones; in checked studies, under half of the deficit traces to unresolved V genes, and the cause of the others is not known. Present in this sample are about 7,000 clones, 70% of which were seen just once. The ten largest account for over 15% of the sample. Sequenced: ileal tissue. Source of these receptors: an adult with Crohn's disease.

The rearrangement joins TRBV29-1 to TRBJ1-4; weak D call: TRBD1 (5 bases). CDR3 length equals 14 residues. Germline CDR1 SQVTM, CDR2 ANQGSEA. Here the CDR3 DNA reads TGCATCGCACAGACTGGGGCTGGGATTGAAAAACTGTTTTTT. The encoded protein is CIAQTGAGIEKLFF.

The V gene is TRBV13, the J gene TRBJ2-6; 7 nucleotides line up with TRBD2. The CDR3 runs to 17 residues. Trimming cost V 5 bases and J 1 base; bases outside gene matches: 8. From germline, CDR1 is PRHDT and CDR2 FYEKMQ (reference sequence). The CDR3 sequence: CASSLMGGRSGANVLTF. The DNA for the CDR3 is TGTGCCAGCAGCCTAATGGGGGGGAGGTCTGGGGCCAACGTCCTGACTTTC.

V usage is TRBV7-2 and J usage is TRBJ1-4; a weak D match, TRBD1 (5 bases). The CDR3 consists of 17 residues. V lost 3 bases and J lost 4, with 18 bases in between. Germline values: CDR1 SGHTA, CDR2 FQGNSA. CDR3 protein: CASSFGPVRGNNEKLFF. The CDR3 region has the DNA TGTGCCAGCAGCTTTGGCCCCGTTAGGGGAAATAATGAAAAACTGTTTTTT.

The chain joins TRBV19 to TRBJ1-1, with D tentatively TRBD1 (6 bases). Deletions cut 8 bases from V and 11 bases from J, with 12 bases between. This CDR3 spans 10 amino acids. Looked up from germline, CDR1 is LNHDA and CDR2 is SQIVND (reference sequence). The CDR3 bases are TGTGCCAGTGACGAGGGGGTGGCTTTCTTT. Its protein product is CASDEGVAFF.

The rearrangement links TRBV5-4 to TRBJ2-1; 7 positions agree with TRBD1. The germline CDR1 and CDR2 sequences are SGHNT and YYREEE (reference sequence). V was pared by 3 bases and J by 6 bases, with 9 bases of the junction left unmatched. The CDR3 covers 15 residues. The CDR3 DNA reads TGTGCCAGCAGCTCCGGGACCCCAGGGGGCAATGAGCAGTTCTTC. It codes for CASSSGTPGGNEQFF.

A single count supports this clone. The V gene is TRBV29-1, the J gene TRBJ1-1, with D possibly being TRBD1 (6 bases). The germline V and J ends were trimmed by 6 bases and 1 base, with 12 bases remaining between them. This CDR3 comprises 13 residues. From germline, CDR1 is SQVTM and CDR2 ANQGSEA. The CDR3 reads CSVATTGNTEAFF. CDR3 coding DNA: TGCAGCGTGGCAACGACAGGGAACACTGAAGCTTTCTTT.

The chain joins TRBV29-1 to TRBJ2-1, with TRBD1 matching over 7 bases. This CDR3 spans 14 amino acids. CDR1 and CDR2 from the germline V gene are SQVTM and ANQGSEA. Unmatched junction bases numbered 12, after V lost 6 bases and J lost 7 bases. This CDR3 is CSVDDRVGVNEQFF. Written as DNA, the CDR3 is TGCAGCGTGGATGACAGGGTTGGAGTTAATGAGCAGTTCTTC.

The chain combines TRBV18 with TRBJ2-3; 7 nucleotides line up with TRBD2. Per germline, CDR1 KGHSH and CDR2 LQKENI. The CDR3 has 15 residues. The J segment lost 2 bases and the V segment lost 3 bases, leaving 5 bases of the junction unmatched. CDR3 in DNA: TGTGCCAGCTCACCGGGAGGGGCAACCACAGATACGCAGTATTTT. Its protein is CASSPGGATTDTQYF.

The chain has TRBV5-1 and TRBJ1-6; 8 nucleotides match TRBD1. The V gene's germline CDR1 is SGHRS and CDR2 YFSETQ. The trim removed 1 base at V and 10 bases at J, leaving 7 bases unmatched. CDR3 length: 15 amino acids. In nucleotides, the CDR3 is TGCGCCAGCAGCTTGACAGGGGGTAGTAACTCACCCCTCCACTTT. It is translated as CASSLTGGSNSPLHF. The whole variable domain, remainder taken from reference TRBV5-1 and TRBJ1-6, is KAGVTQTPRYLIKTRGQQVTLSCSPISGHRSVSWYQQTPGQGLQFLFEYFSETQRNKGNFPGRFSGRQFSNSRSEMNVSTLELGDSALYLCASSLTGGSNSPLHFGNGTRLTVT.

Here the CDR3 reads CASSIHRRNSPLHF. The CDR3 coding sequence is TGTGCCAGCAGTATTCACAGACGAAATTCACCCCTCCACTTT. The chain uses TRBV25-1 and TRBJ1-6, with D unresolved. This CDR3 has 14 amino acids. V lost 5 bases and J lost 7, with 12 bases in between. The germline CDR1 and CDR2 sequences are MGHDK and SYGVNS.

The chain recombines TRBV28 with TRBJ2-7, with D perhaps TRBD2 (6 bases). The CDR3 loop spans 16 amino acids. Trimming removed 5 bases from V and 0 bases from J, with 17 bases in between. Germline CDR1 MDHEN, CDR2 SYDVKM. The CDR3 DNA reads TGTGCCAGCAGTCTCTGGGGACTCACTAGCTCCTACGAGCAGTACTTC. Translated: CASSLWGLTSSYEQYF.